This is a list of T cell receptor beta chains from one sample in a study of beta chain features in type 1 diabetes. Sequencing used immunoSEQ multiplex PCR; TCRdb keeps in-frame clones, though not all of them. The sample has 150,000 to 200,000 clones; over 7.5% are singletons. What was sequenced was central memory CD4+ T cells from blood. All receptors come from a woman aged 18-35 years in good health. The conserved cysteine and the conserved F or W are not part of the CDR3 here. D genes are given only for firm matches.

V: TRBV5-1
D: NA
CDR3: ASRQTGSGANVLT

V: TRBV7-9
D: NA
CDR3: ASSLDSEAF

V: TRBV5-1
D: NA
CDR3: ASSAGQGSYEKLF

V: TRBV18
D: NA
CDR3: ASSPQGFGEKLF

V: TRBV18
D: TRBD1
CDR3: ASSRIGQGREQY

V: TRBV6-6
D: NA
CDR3: ASSGETGRSYEQY

V: TRBV7-2
D: TRBD1
CDR3: ASRRPDRDYEQY

V: TRBV2
D: NA
CDR3: ASVQKYGYT

V: TRBV5-1
D: NA
CDR3: ASSPDNMNTEAF

V: TRBV2
D: TRBD2
CDR3: ASSTPGLAGVETQY

V: TRBV5-6
D: TRBD1
CDR3: ASSQSIRGGNQPQH

V: TRBV27
D: TRBD1
CDR3: ASSFRTGMETQY

V: TRBV11-2
D: TRBD1
CDR3: ASSSGTAVNEQF

V: TRBV7-3
D: TRBD1
CDR3: ASSFRDRVLIYGYT

V: TRBV6-1
D: TRBD1
CDR3: ASSGPGTESEAF

V: TRBV5-1
D: NA
CDR3: ASSSSPGLKYEQY

V: TRBV11-1
D: TRBD2
CDR3: ASSFGLAGPLSSYNEQF

V: TRBV2
D: NA
CDR3: ASSGGGSSNQPQH

V: TRBV18
D: TRBD1
CDR3: ASSPGTVYYEQY

V: TRBV6-6
D: NA
CDR3: ASSLASGANVLT

V: TRBV9
D: TRBD2
CDR3: ASSVAGGSQETQY

V: TRBV11-3
D: NA
CDR3: ASSPSGTDTQY